This passage covers 9 T cell receptor beta chains from one sample sequenced in a study of Graves' ophthalmopathy and Graves' hyperthyroidism. Amplified material comprised TCR beta CDR3 regions derived from RNA transcripts. HTBI primers were used in a first-round RT-PCR, which preceded a second-round multiplex PCR. TCRdb re-called the multiplex PCR reads through MiXCR, storing one row per CDR3 protein. The table shows approximately 1.2 million distinct CDR3 sequences, with about 35% occurring only once. The sequencing input was peripheral blood or thyroid tissue (not recorded which). Receptors were obtained from an adult man with Graves' hyperthyroidism.

V and J are TRBV12-3 or TRBV12-4 and TRBJ1-4; D unresolved. The V gene lost 3 bases and the J gene lost 4 bases, with 9 bases spanning the gap. The CDR3 totals 14 residues. The CDR3 here is CASSFNSVNEKLFF. Written as DNA, the CDR3 is TGTGCCAGCAGTTTTAACAGCGTTAATGAAAAACTGTTTTTT.

A note on this clonotype: The conserved phenylalanine or tryptophan normally closing the CDR3 is absent here, so this likely arose from a read error. The DNA is omitted, as the CDR3 cannot be located on it reliably, and the CDR3 follows TCRdb's listing. V usage is TRBV25-1 and J usage is TRBJ1-6; the DNA was not used to check the table's D call, TRBD1. Per the germline V gene, CDR1 is MGHDK and CDR2 is SYGVNS. The CDR3 length is 10 residues, termini included. CDR3 amino acids: CASSEVIAGV.

The chain recombines TRBV27 with TRBJ2-5; perhaps TRBD1 as D (6 bases). Germline CDR1 MNHEY, CDR2 SMNVEV (reference sequence). This CDR3 has 15 amino acids. V shed 4 bases and J shed 5 bases, with 17 bases lying between them. CDR3 protein: CASSYTGLLMETQYF. CDR3 in DNA: TGTGCCAGCAGTTACACAGGGCTATTAATGGAGACCCAGTACTTC.

Worth noting for this clonotype: This sequence may be a read error, since a much larger clone differs from it by one base. The conserved phenylalanine or tryptophan is not found at the CDR3 terminus, so this likely reflects a read error. The chain recombines TRBV20-1 with TRBJ1-5; TRBD1 might be the D (6 bases). Between the trimmed V and J ends, which lost 6 bases and 0 bases, there was a span of 15 bases. CDR1 and CDR2 (germline): DFQATT, SNEGSKA (reference sequence). The CDR3 totals 15 residues. The CDR3: CSADQRGVSNQPQHL. The CDR3 DNA is TGCAGTGCGGACCAAAGGGGGGTTAGCAATCAGCCCCAGCATCTT.

The rearrangement links TRBV10-3 to TRBJ2-7; D may be TRBD2 (5 bases). The V gene's germline CDR1 is ENHRY and CDR2 SYGVKD. The V end was cut by 10 bases, the J end by 5 bases, with 24 bases between. The CDR3 consists of 15 residues. The CDR3 DNA sequence: TGTGCCAGCAGAGCGGACTCCTGGGCACTGGACGAGCAGTACTTC. This translates into CASRADSWALDEQYF.

This clonotype was detected a few times. The rearrangement uses TRBV5-1 and TRBJ2-6; a weak D match, TRBD2 (7 bases). V lost 2 bases, J lost 1 base, and 16 bases lay in between. This CDR3 spans 18 amino acids. Germline CDR1 and CDR2: SGHRS and YFSETQ. CDR3 in DNA: TGCGCCAGCAGCTTATTTTCCGGGGGGCCGTCTGGGGCCAACGTCCTGACTTTC. This codes for CASSLFSGGPSGANVLTF.

This clonotype was seen more than once but under ten times. The chain carries TRBV7-9 and TRBJ2-5; D not certain. V was pared by 3 bases and J by 5 bases, with 10 bases between. This CDR3 has 13 residues. Per the germline V gene, CDR1 is SEHNR and CDR2 is FQNEAQ (reference sequence). The CDR3 sequence: CASSFRQMETQYF. DNA for the CDR3: TGTGCCAGCAGCTTTCGGCAGATGGAGACCCAGTACTTC.

This clonotype has just a few counts. The chain has TRBV4-2 and TRBJ2-3; 9 bases match TRBD2. The CDR3 runs 16 residues. In germline, CDR1 is LGHNA, CDR2 YNFKEQ. Germline trimming cut 0 bases from V and 2 bases from J; bases unmatched to any gene: 3. The CDR3 region is CASSQEGGRVTDTQYF. The CDR3 nucleotides read TGTGCCAGCAGCCAAGAGGGCGGGAGGGTCACAGATACGCAGTATTTT.

J is TRBJ2-7 and V is TRBV5-8; 11 bases map to TRBD1. Trimming cost V 4 bases and J 5 bases; bases outside gene matches: 5. Germline CDR1 and CDR2: SGHTS and YDEGEE. The CDR3 has 14 amino acids. CDR3 in DNA: TGTGCCAGCAGCCAGGGACAGGGGGATAACGAGCAGTACTTC. Amino acid sequence: CASSQGQGDNEQYF.